These 2 T cell receptor beta chains share one sample of origin, sequenced in a study of cytomegalovirus exposure and HLA in healthy donors. The protocol was immunoSEQ multiplex PCR, while the TCRdb copy is restricted to in-frame clones and leaves out a portion. The sample yields about 98,000 clones, about 83% seen once. The sequenced sample consisted of PBMCs. The receptors shown here come from a woman in her 30s in good health and CMV-seronegative.

V and J are TRBV5-1 and TRBJ2-5, with 8 bases fitting TRBD1. CDR3 length: 17 amino acids. CDR1 and CDR2 from the germline V gene are SGHRS and YFSETQ. V gave up 4 bases and J gave up 1 base; unmatched junction bases: 12. CDR3 in DNA: TGCGCCAGCAGCGGCCACCCTCAAACAGGGGGCCAAGAGACCCAGTACTTC. Encoded protein: CASSGHPQTGGQETQYF.

The J gene is TRBJ2-4, the V gene TRBV15; TRBD1 might be the D (6 bases). CDR1 and CDR2 from the germline V gene are LNHNV and YYDKDF (reference sequence). Between the trimmed V and J ends, which lost 1 base and 3 bases, there was a span of 10 bases. CDR3 size: 15 residues. The CDR3 DNA reads as TGTGCCACCAGCAGAGGTGAAGGGGGCAAAAACATTCAGTACTTC. Its protein is CATSRGEGGKNIQYF.